Presented here are 26 T cell receptor beta chains from one specimen sequenced in a study of blood T cell repertoires in COVID-19. Profiled with immunoSEQ multiplex PCR; TCRdb holds only in-frame clones, not every one. The table shows about 170,000 clones, with 79% occurring only once. Sequences were obtained from PBMCs or T cells enriched from blood (not recorded which). Source of these receptors: an older woman in a cohort exposed to, infected with or recovered from COVID-19 (not recorded which).

The DNA for the CDR3 is TGTGCCAGCAGCTTAGACGTTGACAGCCGGGAGTACTTC. Translation: CASSLDVDSREYF. V usage is TRBV7-9 and J usage is TRBJ2-5, with TRBD1 as a possible D gene (5 bases). The CDR3 runs 13 residues. Germline CDR1 and CDR2: SEHNR and FQNEAQ (reference sequence). V was clipped by 1 base and J by 12 bases, with 15 bases between them.

CDR3 in amino acids: CASSPEGGHYGYTF. The CDR3 DNA follows: TGTGCCAGCTCACCTGAAGGGGGCCACTATGGCTACACCTTC. The chain uses TRBV18 and TRBJ1-2; 7 positions match TRBD1. Germline loops: CDR1 KGHSH, CDR2 LQKENI. This CDR3 has 14 amino acids. Trimming cost V 3 bases and J 3 bases; bases outside gene matches: 4. Supplemented by reference TRBV18 and TRBJ1-2, the full variable domain reads NAGVMQNPRHLVRRRGQEARLRCSPMKGHSHVYWYRQLPEEGLKFMVYLQKENIIDESGMPKERFSAEFPKEGPSILRIQQVVRGDSAAYFCASSPEGGHYGYTFGSGTRLTVV.

About this clone: Other DNA sequences from this sample encode an identical CDR3 as well. The chain has TRBV18 and TRBJ2-5, with 10 bases lining up with TRBD1. The CDR3 spans 14 residues. Germline lookup yields CDR1 KGHSH and CDR2 LQKENI. Trimming cost V 6 bases and J 4 bases; bases outside gene matches: 5. DNA of the CDR3: TGTGCCAGCTCGCCTGGACAGGGGGTAGAGACCCAGTACTTC. Translated: CASSPGQGVETQYF.

This chain uses TRBV3-1 (or the pseudogene TRBV3-2) with TRBJ1-5; no clear D. The CDR3 has 16 amino acids. Per the germline V gene, CDR1 is LGHDT and CDR2 is YNNKEL (reference sequence). Trimming removed 6 bases from V and 2 bases from J, with 17 bases in between. CDR3 coding DNA: TGTGCCAGCAGTCTCGGGTTCCCCCGTGGCAATCAGCCCCAGCATTTT. It specifies CASSLGFPRGNQPQHF.

This clone was observed once. The chain couples TRBV6-2 or TRBV6-3 to TRBJ2-7, with unresolved D. Trimming stripped 3 bases from V and 3 bases from J, with 9 bases between. The CDR3 totals 13 residues. Germline CDR1 is MNHEY and CDR2 is SVGEGT. CDR3 in DNA: TGTGCCAGCAGTTATAGTTACGTCTACGAGCAGTACTTC. Its translation: CASSYSYVYEQYF.

The CDR3 nucleotides read TGTGCCAGCTCACCCCCAGGGACAGGAGGATACAATGAGCAGTTCTTC. Residues: CASSPPGTGGYNEQFF. The chain is built from TRBV18 and TRBJ2-1, with TRBD1 identical over 8 bases. Germline CDR1 and CDR2: KGHSH and LQKENI. The length of the CDR3 is 16 residues. Trimming removed 3 bases from V and 4 bases from J; junction bases left unmatched: 8.

This rearrangement joins TRBV5-1 to TRBJ2-7; D is ambiguous. V was pared by 0 bases and J by 2 bases, with 9 bases between. The CDR3 extends over 14 amino acids. Germline V CDR1 and CDR2: SGHRS, YFSETQ. In nucleotides, the CDR3 is TGCGCCAGCAGCTTGGGACTCTCCACCTACGAGCAGTACTTC. As protein: CASSLGLSTYEQYF.

This clone was recorded at least ten times. This chain joins TRBV3-1 (or the pseudogene TRBV3-2) and TRBJ1-6; 9 nucleotides align to TRBD1. Losses at the gene ends were 5 bases for V and 5 bases for J; bases not matched to a gene: 1. The CDR3 consists of 14 residues. Germline V gene sequence: CDR1 LGHDT, CDR2 YNNKEL (reference sequence). The CDR3 here is CASSRDRDNSPLHF. Written as DNA, the CDR3 is TGTGCCAGCAGCAGGGACAGGGATAATTCACCCCTCCACTTT.

This sequence joins TRBV28 and TRBJ1-1, with D hard to call. This CDR3 comprises 14 residues. Germline V gives CDR1 MDHEN, CDR2 SYDVKM. The germline V and J ends were trimmed by 7 bases and 0 bases, with 12 bases remaining between them. The CDR3 region is CASMEGGMNTEAFF. The CDR3 DNA sequence: TGTGCCAGCATGGAGGGCGGTATGAACACTGAAGCTTTCTTT.

This rearrangement joins TRBV28 to TRBJ2-1, with a possible D match to TRBD2 (6 bases). The germline V and J ends were trimmed by 7 bases and 2 bases, with 12 bases remaining between them. The CDR3 has 14 residues. The germline CDR1 and CDR2 sequences are MDHEN and SYDVKM. The CDR3 DNA is TGTGCCAGCAACGGGGGTTATCCCTACAATGAGCAGTTCTTC. Its translation: CASNGGYPYNEQFF.

The V and J genes are TRBV28 and TRBJ2-3; 12 bases map to TRBD2. Per the germline V gene, CDR1 is MDHEN and CDR2 is SYDVKM. The J segment lost 3 bases and the V segment lost 2 bases, leaving 6 bases of the junction unmatched. The CDR3 covers 17 residues. CDR3 in amino acids: CASSLETSGSLTDTQYF. DNA of the CDR3: TGTGCCAGCAGTTTAGAGACTAGCGGGAGTTTGACAGATACGCAGTATTTT. Full variable domain (outside the CDR3, taken from reference TRBV28 and TRBJ2-3): DVKVTQSSRYLVKRTGEKVFLECVQDMDHENMFWYRQDPGLGLRLIYFSYDVKMKEKGDIPEGYSVSREKKERFSLILESASTNQTSMYLCASSLETSGSLTDTQYFGPGTRLTVL.

The genes are TRBV10-3 and TRBJ2-1; a possible D gene is TRBD2 (7 bases). Trimming removed 10 bases at V and 10 bases at J, with 20 bases between. The V gene's germline CDR1 is ENHRY and CDR2 SYGVKD. This CDR3 comprises 13 residues. CDR3 amino acids: CATLISEGGEQFF. The CDR3 DNA follows: TGTGCCACCCTTATTTCCGAGGGGGGGGAGCAGTTCTTC.

The chain is built from TRBV11-2 and TRBJ2-7; 11 nucleotides line up with TRBD2. Trimming at V came to 5 bases and at J to 7 bases, leaving 7 bases not matched to a gene. This CDR3 spans 14 amino acids. Germline V gene sequence: CDR1 SGHAT, CDR2 FQNNGV. CDR3 sequence: CASSPGLAGGEQYF. For the CDR3, the DNA is TGTGCCAGCAGCCCCGGTTTAGCGGGAGGGGAGCAGTACTTC.

In DNA, the CDR3 is TGTGCCGCGGGGACGCCGGGACAGGGGGCCGGTGAGCAGTTCTTC. Its protein product is CAAGTPGQGAGEQFF. The chain combines TRBV10-3 with TRBJ2-1, with 12 bases lining up with TRBD1. V gave up 11 bases and J gave up 9 bases; unmatched junction bases: 14. Germline CDR1 ENHRY, CDR2 SYGVKD. This CDR3 has 15 residues.

The V gene is TRBV10-2, the J gene TRBJ1-1, with a possible D match to TRBD1 (5 bases). CDR1 and CDR2 from the germline V gene are WSHSY and SAAADI. The CDR3 is 14 amino acids. Trimming stripped 3 bases from V and 5 bases from J, with 13 bases between. CDR3 bases: TGCGCCAGCAGTGATAGGGGATCAGATACTGAAGCTTTCTTT. This encodes CASSDRGSDTEAFF.

This clone was counted a single time. This rearrangement joins TRBV9 to TRBJ2-5; possibly TRBD2 for D (6 bases). Per germline, CDR1 SGDLS and CDR2 YYNGEE. This CDR3 comprises 15 residues. Trimming took off 3 bases at V and 1 base at J, with 13 bases between the two ends. The CDR3 is CASSGGGALQETQYF. The DNA of the CDR3 is TGTGCCAGCAGCGGTGGCGGGGCCCTCCAAGAGACCCAGTACTTC.

The rearrangement joins TRBV15 to TRBJ1-4; a possible D gene is TRBD1 (5 bases). CDR1 is LNHNV and CDR2 is YYDKDF in the germline V gene (reference sequence). The ends were cut back, 5 bases at V and 0 bases at J, with 16 bases in the middle. The CDR3 runs to 17 residues. The CDR3 loop reads CATSPRGGVPTNEKLFF. The CDR3 region has the DNA TGTGCCACCAGCCCCCGAGGAGGGGTCCCAACTAATGAAAAACTGTTTTTT.

This chain connects TRBV4-2 to TRBJ2-7, with 9 bases aligning to TRBD2. CDR1 LGHNA and CDR2 YNFKEQ come from the germline V gene. The V segment lost 4 bases and the J segment 1 base; nucleotides outside the gene matches: 8. This CDR3 is built from 16 residues. CDR3 sequence (DNA): TGTGCCAGCAGCCGAGAAATAGCGGGAGTTTCCTACGAGCAGTACTTC. It is translated as CASSREIAGVSYEQYF.

The rearrangement joins TRBV6-5 to TRBJ2-7, with a weak D call TRBD1 (5 bases). V gave up 0 bases and J gave up 5 bases, with 14 bases separating them. This CDR3 spans 15 amino acids. Germline CDR1 reads MNHEY; CDR2 reads SVGAGI. The CDR3 spells CASSYSQESGHEQYF. The DNA for the CDR3 is TGTGCCAGCAGTTACTCGCAGGAGTCAGGGCACGAGCAGTACTTC.

V gene TRBV5-1 combines with J gene TRBJ1-2; D is unclear. The CDR3 totals 13 residues. The germline V gene has CDR1 SGHRS and CDR2 YFSETQ. V lost 6 bases to trimming and J lost 3 bases, with 12 bases between them. CDR3 loop: CASKKDTDYGYTF. DNA of the CDR3: TGCGCCAGCAAGAAAGACACGGACTATGGCTACACCTTC.

The chain combines TRBV9 with TRBJ1-5, with TRBD1 matching over 9 bases. The germline gives CDR1 SGDLS, CDR2 YYNGEE. The CDR3 has 17 residues. Germline trimming cut 4 bases from V and 7 bases from J; bases unmatched to any gene: 15. The CDR3 loop reads CASSPRPGQGSRQPQHF. The CDR3 nucleotides read TGTGCCAGCAGCCCACGACCGGGACAGGGTAGTCGGCAGCCCCAGCATTTT.

V is TRBV7-8 and J is TRBJ2-1; TRBD2 agrees at 12 bases. With 0 bases clipped from V and 0 bases from J, the junction kept 3 bases outside the gene matches. This CDR3 region has 18 residues. The V gene's germline CDR1 is SGHVS and CDR2 FQNEAQ. CDR3: CASSLATSGSGSYNEQFF. CDR3 coding DNA: TGTGCCAGCAGCTTAGCGACTAGCGGGAGTGGCTCCTACAATGAGCAGTTCTTC.

The genes are TRBV5-1 and TRBJ2-5; tentatively, D is TRBD2 (5 bases). The ends were cut back, 8 bases at V and 0 bases at J, with 11 bases in the middle. CDR1 and CDR2 (germline): SGHRS, YFSETQ. The CDR3 spans 13 residues. CDR3 coding DNA: TGCGCCAGTACCGCCGGGAACCAAGAGACCCAGTACTTC. Translating it yields CASTAGNQETQYF.

This clone was seen repeatedly, ten times or more. This chain uses TRBV11-3 with TRBJ2-1; D possibly corresponds to TRBD2 (6 bases). The CDR3 loop spans 12 amino acids. Trimming shortened V by 1 base and J by 9 bases, and 7 bases separated the two germline ends. Germline values: CDR1 SGHNT, CDR2 YENEEA. The DNA for the CDR3 is TGTGCCAGCAGCTTAGGGGACTCTGAGCAGTTCTTC. Translation: CASSLGDSEQFF.

The rearrangement uses TRBV28 and TRBJ1-2; maybe TRBD1 (5 bases). CDR1 and CDR2 (germline): MDHEN, SYDVKM. The V and J ends lost 4 bases and 3 bases respectively, with 21 bases between them. This CDR3 spans 17 amino acids. DNA for the CDR3: TGTGCCAGCAGTTACCAGATAGGCAGGGACTGGGACTATGGCTACACCTTC. It is translated as CASSYQIGRDWDYGYTF.

The chain is built from TRBV14 and TRBJ1-3; 8 bases agree with TRBD1. The CDR3 length is 16 residues. Per germline, CDR1 SGHDN and CDR2 FVKESK. V gave up 4 bases and J gave up 5 bases; unmatched junction bases: 10. The chain's CDR3 is CASSPSPGGARNTIYF. CDR3 nucleotide sequence: TGTGCCAGCAGCCCTTCGCCAGGGGGCGCGAGAAACACCATATATTTT.